This TCR beta chain was sequenced during a study of CD8 T cells in Susac syndrome. When the RNA was reverse transcribed, random hexamers were used with an input of about 0.5 to 1 ug. Across 54 Vbeta and 13 Jbeta, immunoSEQ multiplex PCR amplified TCR beta CDR3. TCRdb re-called the immunoSEQ multiplex PCR reads with MiXCR, one entry per CDR3 protein. The top ten clones hold 0.25% to 0.4% of a sample with about 89,000 distinct CDR3 sequences, 90% to 95% of them seen once. Germline V lookup: CDR1 LNHDA, CDR2 SQIVND (reference sequence). V lost 3 bases to trimming and J lost 2 bases; unmatched junction nucleotides: 6. The CDR3 has 15 residues.

The clonotype was recovered from a human donor in good health. Input material: CD8+ T cells from PBMCs. This chain links TRBV19 with TRBJ2-7, with 8 positions matching TRBD1. This chain's CDR3 is CASSMGRGRAYEQYF. DNA for the CDR3: TGTGCCAGTAGTATGGGCAGGGGGCGAGCCTACGAGCAGTACTTC.